This T cell receptor beta chain appears in the sequencing data of a study of T cells in Graves' hyperthyroidism and ophthalmopathy. Study conclusions and caveats: The authors' 13 V-J model separated ophthalmopathy from stable hyperthyroidism.

Trimming cost V 4 bases and J 0 bases, with 10 bases left between them. CDR1 and CDR2 from the germline V gene are SGHNT and YYREEE (reference sequence). CDR3 length: 14 residues. It was RNA transcripts that yielded the amplified TCR beta CDR3 regions. The study used the HTBI primer set for a first-round RT-PCR of the TCR CDR3. TCRdb called the multiplex PCR reads again in MiXCR, with one record for every CDR3 protein. The sample holds approximately 420,000 distinct CDR3 sequences, under 15% seen once. Clinical symptoms, serum thyroxine, TRAb, thyroid ultrasound and orbital computed tomography informed diagnoses. As to this clonotype: Its antigen is not known.

The source is a woman aged 25-40 years with Graves' hyperthyroidism. The specimen was blood. The rearrangement uses TRBV5-4 and TRBJ1-1; D not resolved. The CDR3 reads CASSPRGMNTEAFF. DNA for the CDR3: TGTGCCAGCAGCCCCCGAGGAATGAACACTGAAGCTTTCTTT.